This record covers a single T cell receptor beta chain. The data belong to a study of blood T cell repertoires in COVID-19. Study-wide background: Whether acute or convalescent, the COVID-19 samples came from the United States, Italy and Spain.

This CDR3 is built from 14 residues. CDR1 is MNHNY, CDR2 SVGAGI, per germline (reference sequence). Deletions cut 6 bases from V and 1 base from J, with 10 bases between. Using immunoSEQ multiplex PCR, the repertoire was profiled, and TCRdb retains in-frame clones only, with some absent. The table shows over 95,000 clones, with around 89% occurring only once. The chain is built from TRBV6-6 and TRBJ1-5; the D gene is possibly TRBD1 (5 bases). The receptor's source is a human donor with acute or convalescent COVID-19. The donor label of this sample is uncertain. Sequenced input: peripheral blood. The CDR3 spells CASSPRESNQPQHF. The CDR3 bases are TGTGCCAGCAGCCCCAGGGAAAGCAATCAGCCCCAGCATTTT.